These 13 T cell receptor beta chains came from one sample sequenced in a study of cytomegalovirus exposure and HLA in healthy donors (dated by TCRdb to 2016 to 2017). The library was made by the immunoSEQ multiplex PCR assay. In its TCRdb copy, this immuneACCESS table keeps in-frame sequences only and misses some clones. Where compared with another copy, unresolved V genes explain less than half of these, and the others have no known cause. Counted in this sample were roughly 300,000 clones; 87% of them appeared once. Approximately 1.1% of the sample is in the top ten clones. Material: PBMCs. The receptors were sampled from a woman in her 30s in good health and CMV-seropositive.

To note about this clone: Other DNA sequences in this sample translate to the same CDR3. The chain employs TRBV11-2 and TRBJ2-7; possible D gene TRBD1, 5 bases. There are 13 residues in the CDR3. The germline V and J ends were trimmed by 0 bases and 3 bases, with 6 bases remaining between them. Germline V lookup: CDR1 SGHAT, CDR2 FQNNGV. The CDR3, as DNA: TGTGCCAGCAGCTTAGATAGGGGCTACGAGCAGTACTTC. Translation: CASSLDRGYEQYF.

The V gene is TRBV27, the J gene TRBJ2-7, with a tentative D call TRBD2 (6 bases). This CDR3 is 14 amino acids long. Trimming shortened V by 5 bases and J by 1 base, and 12 bases separated the two germline ends. Per germline, CDR1 MNHEY and CDR2 SMNVEV (reference sequence). For the CDR3, the DNA is TGTGCCAGCAGTCCTCGGGACTTATCCTACGAGCAGTACTTC. Its translation: CASSPRDLSYEQYF.

This sequence joins TRBV27 and TRBJ2-7; D remains ambiguous. The CDR3 consists of 14 residues. V gave up 5 bases and J gave up 2 bases, with 13 bases separating them. CDR1 is MNHEY, CDR2 SMNVEV, per germline (reference sequence). In DNA form, the CDR3 reads TGTGCCAGCAGTGACCCTAACCGGCCCTACGAGCAGTACTTC. It yields the protein CASSDPNRPYEQYF.

In the case of this clone: At the DNA level, this CDR3 is encoded by other sequences in the same sample as well. The CDR3 sequence is CASSPQDRGGSYEQYF. CDR3 bases: TGTGCCAGCTCCCCACAGGACAGGGGAGGGTCCTACGAGCAGTACTTC. This chain connects TRBV7-2 to TRBJ2-7; 9 positions agree with TRBD1. V lost 8 bases to trimming and J lost 1 base; unmatched junction nucleotides: 12. This CDR3 has 16 amino acids. Germline values: CDR1 SGHTA, CDR2 FQGNSA.

This chain connects TRBV5-4 to TRBJ2-3, with TRBD2 matching over 13 bases. CDR3 length equals 16 residues. Looked up from germline, CDR1 is SGHNT and CDR2 is YYREEE (reference sequence). Losses at the gene ends were 4 bases for V and 0 bases for J; bases not matched to a gene: 2. The CDR3 DNA sequence: TGTGCCAGCAGCACGGGACTAGCGGGAAGCACAGATACGCAGTATTTT. It is translated as CASSTGLAGSTDTQYF.

The chain joins TRBV5-1 to TRBJ1-2; 8 nucleotides match TRBD1. Trimming cost V 3 bases and J 6 bases; bases outside gene matches: 13. CDR1 is SGHRS and CDR2 is YFSETQ in the germline V gene. The CDR3 contains 16 residues. This chain's CDR3 is CASSSGGTGFWDGYTF. The CDR3, as DNA: TGCGCCAGCAGCTCGGGGGGGACAGGATTTTGGGATGGCTACACCTTC. The full variable domain, rest sourced from reference TRBV5-1 and TRBJ1-2, is KAGVTQTPRYLIKTRGQQVTLSCSPISGHRSVSWYQQTPGQGLQFLFEYFSETQRNKGNFPGRFSGRQFSNSRSEMNVSTLELGDSALYLCASSSGGTGFWDGYTFGSGTRLTVV.

This chain joins TRBV27 and TRBJ2-1; 12 nucleotides align to TRBD2. V gave up 4 bases and J gave up 4 bases; unmatched junction bases: 8. The length of the CDR3 is 17 residues. Germline values: CDR1 MNHEY, CDR2 SMNVEV (reference sequence). The DNA of the CDR3 is TGTGCCAGCAGTTCATGGGGGACTAGCGGGCGGTACAATGAGCAGTTCTTC. This codes for CASSSWGTSGRYNEQFF.

The chain links TRBV28 to TRBJ1-4; D ambiguous. The CDR3 is made up of 14 amino acids. The germline V gene has CDR1 MDHEN and CDR2 SYDVKM. V was cut by 3 bases and J by 0 bases, with 5 bases left in between. The CDR3 DNA follows: TGTGCCAGCAGTTTCCCCACAACTAATGAAAAACTGTTTTTT. Translated: CASSFPTTNEKLFF.

In this sample, this clone turned up once. The chain combines TRBV30 with TRBJ2-1; 9 bases match TRBD2. Germline V lookup: CDR1 GTSNPN, CDR2 SVGIG (reference sequence). The ends lost 3 bases at V and 7 bases at J; junction bases unmatched: 7. This CDR3 region has 14 residues. CDR3 in DNA: TGTGCCTGGAGCTGGGCTAGCGGGGCTAATGAGCAGTTCTTC. This translates into CAWSWASGANEQFF. Combining the CDR3 with reference TRBV30 and TRBJ2-1 gives the whole variable domain SQTIHQWPATLVQPVGSPLSLECTVEGTSNPNLYWYRQAAGRGLQLLFYSVGIGQISSEVPQNLSASRPQDRQFILSSKKLLLSDSGFYLCAWSWASGANEQFFGPGTRLTVL.

This chain uses TRBV4-1 with TRBJ2-2; 7 nucleotides line up with TRBD2. Germline-derived CDR1 and CDR2 are MGHRA and YSYEKL. The CDR3 totals 16 residues. The V gene end was trimmed by 6 bases and the J gene end by 3 bases; junction bases not matched to a gene: 10. DNA for the CDR3: TGCGCCAGCAGATTTCGGCGGGGGAGAGACACCGGGGAGCTGTTTTTT. Translated, it gives CASRFRRGRDTGELFF.

The chain links TRBV9 to TRBJ2-7; D may be TRBD2 (6 bases). The CDR3 extends over 15 amino acids. Germline loops: CDR1 SGDLS, CDR2 YYNGEE. Trimming pared 0 bases from V and 1 base from J, leaving 11 bases between. The DNA for the CDR3 is TGTGCCAGCAGCGTAGGGTCTAGCGTATCCTACGAGCAGTACTTC. As protein: CASSVGSSVSYEQYF.

This clone has a handful of counts. The chain uses TRBV7-9 and TRBJ2-3; 10 nucleotides match TRBD2. Germline V CDR1 and CDR2: SEHNR, FQNEAQ (reference sequence). CDR3 size: 17 residues. The V and J ends lost 4 bases and 6 bases, in that order; junction bases with no gene match: 13. DNA for the CDR3: TGTGCCAGCAGCTCCAACATAGCGGGAGGCCGATCTGATACGCAGTATTTT. Translated: CASSSNIAGGRSDTQYF.

V and J are TRBV4-2 and TRBJ2-7, with D maybe TRBD2 (6 bases). This CDR3 spans 16 amino acids. The germline V gene has CDR1 LGHNA and CDR2 YNFKEQ. Trimming took off 1 base at V and 1 base at J, with 14 bases between the two ends. The CDR3 bases are TGTGCCAGCAGCCAAGGAGAGGGAGGTGCGTCCTACGAGCAGTACTTC. Residues: CASSQGEGGASYEQYF.